The T cell receptor beta chain under discussion was sequenced for a study of early T cells in non-severe SARS-CoV-2 infection (dated by TCRdb to the early 2020s). Study-level background: Because TCR sequencing was done on bulk RNA from unsorted whole blood, the alpha and beta chains could not be paired.

The receptor library was made with 5' RACE. Sequencing used a NextSeq 500. The TCR library protocol attached unique molecular identifiers to individual cDNA molecules to correct for sequencing error and PCR bias. Sequencing covered both TCR alpha and beta chains, and within each sample the abundances of alpha and beta sequences were tightly co-correlated. As for the authors' bioinformatics: Decombinator V4 was used to perform V gene, J gene and CDR3 annotation of TCR sequences. TCRs were defined as expanded if a significant change between any two time points was detected under a Poisson model with p below 0.0001. Abundances of TCRs were expressed as counts per million after normalisation to the total number of TCRs sequenced in each sample. MAIT TCRs were defined by TRAV1-2 paired with TRAJ12, TRAJ20 or TRAJ33, and iNKT TCRs by TRAV10 paired with TRAJ18. VDJdb, accessed 1 November 2021, was searched for CMV, EBV and SARS-CoV-2 annotated TCRs, with TCRs annotated for multiple antigens excluded. TCRdb reanalyzed the raw reads on its own, using fastp at Q25 for trimming and MiXCR for clone calling, and kept in-frame beta chains. Rows with a matching CDR3 protein are joined into one entry that keeps the most common DNA and genes. Here the V and J calls rest on TCRdb's processing, not on the authors' analysis. The sample contains around 83,000 distinct CDR3 sequences, approximately 12% of them found a single time. Of the sample, around 4.3% is held by the ten largest clones.

V is reduced by 6 bases and J by 0 bases, leaving a spacing of 11 bases between them. The CDR3 holds 13 amino acids from the cysteine to the phenylalanine. Just CDR3 DNA is preserved here, 39 bases in frame from base 1. Per the germline V gene, SQVTM is the CDR1 and ANQGSEA is the CDR2. Set within a cohort of healthcare workers in London, UK, this nested case-control study involved weekly PCR testing of nasopharyngeal swabs along with blood sampling. Between 23 and 31 March 2020, the week of the UK lockdown, healthcare workers were enrolled and then followed up weekly for as long as 16 weeks. Summary of the overall study and its limitations: Matching against VDJdb was skewed toward anti-spike CD8 responses, likely underestimated virus-specific expansions, and missed private and CD4 specificities.

Points on this clonotype: Its binding antigen is unknown. Base qualities are not provided; no much larger clone lies one nucleotide away.

This sequence was found in an adult who was a healthcare worker with PCR-confirmed SARS-CoV-2 infection or an uninfected control (not recorded which). The chain couples TRBV29-1 to TRBJ1-1; D gene: possibly TRBD1, on 6 matching bases. Here the sequenced sample was whole blood, taken at baseline. The nucleotide sequence reads as follows: TGCAGCGTCCAGACAGGCCTGAACACTGAAGCTTTCTTT. Translated, it gives CSVQTGLNTEAFF.